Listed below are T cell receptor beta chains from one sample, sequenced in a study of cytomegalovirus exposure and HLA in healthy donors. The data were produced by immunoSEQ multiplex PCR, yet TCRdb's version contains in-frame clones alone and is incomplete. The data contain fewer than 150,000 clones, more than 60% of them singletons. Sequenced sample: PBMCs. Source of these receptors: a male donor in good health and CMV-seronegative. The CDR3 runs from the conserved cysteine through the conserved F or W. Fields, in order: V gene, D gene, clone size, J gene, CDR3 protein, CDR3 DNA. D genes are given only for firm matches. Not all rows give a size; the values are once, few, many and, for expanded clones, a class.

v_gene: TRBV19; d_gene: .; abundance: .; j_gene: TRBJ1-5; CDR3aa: CASSPLLAGKGQPQHF; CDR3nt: TGTGCCAGTAGCCCCTTGCTGGCGGGTAAAGGGCAGCCCCAGCATTTT
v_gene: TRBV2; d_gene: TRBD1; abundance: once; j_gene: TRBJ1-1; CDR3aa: CASSRQGRTEAFF; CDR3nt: TGTGCCAGCAGTCGACAGGGGAGGACTGAAGCTTTCTTT
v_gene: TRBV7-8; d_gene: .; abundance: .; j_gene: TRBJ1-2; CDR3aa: CASSPHGESYGYTF; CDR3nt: TGTGCCAGCAGCCCACACGGGGAAAGCTATGGCTACACCTTC
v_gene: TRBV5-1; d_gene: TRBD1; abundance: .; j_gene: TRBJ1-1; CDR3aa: CASSWTGGNTEAFF; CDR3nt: TGCGCCAGCAGCTGGACAGGGGGGAACACTGAAGCTTTCTTT
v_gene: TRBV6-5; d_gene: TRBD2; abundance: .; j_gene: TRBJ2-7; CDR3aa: CASSETSGGPYEQYF; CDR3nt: TGTGCCAGCAGCGAAACTAGCGGGGGACCCTACGAGCAGTACTTC
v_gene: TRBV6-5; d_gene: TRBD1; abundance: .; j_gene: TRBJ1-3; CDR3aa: CASSYYDRADTIYF; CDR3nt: TGTGCCAGCAGTTACTATGACAGGGCCGACACCATATATTTT
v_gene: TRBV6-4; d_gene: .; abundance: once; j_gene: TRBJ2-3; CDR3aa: CASSEQGSTDTQYF; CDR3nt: TGTGCCAGCAGTGAACAGGGAAGCACAGATACGCAGTATTTT
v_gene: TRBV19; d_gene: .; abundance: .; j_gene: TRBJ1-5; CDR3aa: CASSMQQGSAQPQHF; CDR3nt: TGTGCCAGTAGTATGCAGCAGGGGTCGGCTCAGCCCCAGCATTTT
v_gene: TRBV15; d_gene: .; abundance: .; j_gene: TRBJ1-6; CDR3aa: CATSRDPAPRGPLHF; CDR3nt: TGTGCCACCAGCAGAGATCCAGCCCCCCGGGGACCCCTCCACTTT
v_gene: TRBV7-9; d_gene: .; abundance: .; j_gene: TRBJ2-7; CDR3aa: CSSSSVEQYF; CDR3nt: TGTTCCAGCAGCTCGGTAGAGCAGTACTTC
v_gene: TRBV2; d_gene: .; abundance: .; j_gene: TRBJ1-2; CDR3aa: CASSEEGDGYTF; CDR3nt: TGTGCCAGCAGTGAAGAGGGGGATGGCTACACCTTC
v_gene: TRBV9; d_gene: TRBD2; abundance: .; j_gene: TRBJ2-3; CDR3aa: CASSVNSGGFTDTQYF; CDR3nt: TGTGCCAGCAGCGTTAATAGCGGGGGTTTCACAGATACGCAGTATTTT
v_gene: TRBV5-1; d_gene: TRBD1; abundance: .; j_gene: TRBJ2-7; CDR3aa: CASSLAQTGVYEQYF; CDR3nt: TGCGCCAGCAGCTTGGCCCAGACAGGGGTATACGAGCAGTACTTC
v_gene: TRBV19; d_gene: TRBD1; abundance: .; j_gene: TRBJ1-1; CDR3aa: CASRTRTGPTEAFF; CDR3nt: TGTGCCAGTAGGACCCGGACAGGCCCCACTGAAGCTTTCTTT
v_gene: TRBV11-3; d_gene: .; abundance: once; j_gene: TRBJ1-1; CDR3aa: CASSPTGGTEAFF; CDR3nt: TGTGCCAGCAGCCCAACGGGGGGGACTGAAGCTTTCTTT
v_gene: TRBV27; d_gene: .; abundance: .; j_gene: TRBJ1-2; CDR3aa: CASSLKAGVVVYGYTF; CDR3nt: TGTGCCAGCAGTTTAAAAGCAGGGGTGGTAGTCTATGGCTACACCTTC
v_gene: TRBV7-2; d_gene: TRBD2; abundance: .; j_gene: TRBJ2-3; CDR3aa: CASSSRGDTQYF; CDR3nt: TGTGCCAGCAGCTCGCGGGGGGATACGCAGTATTTT
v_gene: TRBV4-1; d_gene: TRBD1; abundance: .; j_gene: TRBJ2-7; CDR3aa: CASSQDWTGSSYEQYF; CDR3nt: TGCGCCAGCAGCCAAGATTGGACAGGGAGCTCCTACGAGCAGTACTTC
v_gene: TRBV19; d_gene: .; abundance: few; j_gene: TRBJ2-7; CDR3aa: CASSIGRTYEQYF; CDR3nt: TGTGCCAGTAGTATCGGGAGAACCTACGAGCAGTACTTC
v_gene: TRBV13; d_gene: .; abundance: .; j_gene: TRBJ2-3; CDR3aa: CASSSRGAITDTQYF; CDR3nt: TGTGCCAGCAGCTCCCGGGGGGCGATCACAGATACGCAGTATTTT
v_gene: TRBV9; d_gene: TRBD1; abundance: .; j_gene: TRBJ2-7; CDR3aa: CASSVGGQGAASEQYF; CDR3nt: TGTGCCAGCAGCGTAGGAGGGCAGGGGGCGGCAAGTGAGCAGTACTTC
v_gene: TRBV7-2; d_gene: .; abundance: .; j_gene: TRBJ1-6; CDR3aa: CASSLDPANSPLHF; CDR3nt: TGTGCCAGCAGCCTAGACCCTGCGAATTCACCCCTCCACTTT
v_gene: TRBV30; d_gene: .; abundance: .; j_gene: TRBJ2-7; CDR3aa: CAWSSQTLDFNYEQYF; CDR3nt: TGTGCCTGGAGTTCCCAGACTCTCGATTTCAACTACGAGCAGTACTTC
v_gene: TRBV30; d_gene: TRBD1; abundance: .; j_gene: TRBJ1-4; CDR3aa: CAWSLGGGDEKLFF; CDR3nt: TGTGCCTGGAGCCTAGGAGGGGGCGATGAAAAACTGTTTTTT
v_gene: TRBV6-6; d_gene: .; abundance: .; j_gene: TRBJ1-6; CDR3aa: CASSSRGSYNSPLHF; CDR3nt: TGTGCCAGCAGTTCTAGGGGGTCCTATAATTCACCCCTCCACTTT
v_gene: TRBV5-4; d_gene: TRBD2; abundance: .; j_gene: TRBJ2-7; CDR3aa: CASSWTSGRVITGEQYF; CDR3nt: TGTGCCAGCAGCTGGACTAGCGGGAGGGTCATTACGGGGGAGCAGTACTTC
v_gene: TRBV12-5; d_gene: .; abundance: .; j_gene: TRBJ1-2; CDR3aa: CASGFILSGRAVSNYGYTF; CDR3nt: TGTGCTAGTGGTTTTATTCTTTCGGGCAGGGCGGTTTCTAACTATGGCTACACCTTC
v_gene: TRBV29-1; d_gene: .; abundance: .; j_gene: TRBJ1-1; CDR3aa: CSVGDLRGTEAFF; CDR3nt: TGCAGCGTTGGGGATTTAAGGGGCACTGAAGCTTTCTTT
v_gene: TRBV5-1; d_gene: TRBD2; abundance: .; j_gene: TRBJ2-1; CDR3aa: CASSTRLAGSSYNEQFF; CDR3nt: TGCGCCAGCAGCACAAGACTAGCGGGTAGCTCCTACAATGAGCAGTTCTTC